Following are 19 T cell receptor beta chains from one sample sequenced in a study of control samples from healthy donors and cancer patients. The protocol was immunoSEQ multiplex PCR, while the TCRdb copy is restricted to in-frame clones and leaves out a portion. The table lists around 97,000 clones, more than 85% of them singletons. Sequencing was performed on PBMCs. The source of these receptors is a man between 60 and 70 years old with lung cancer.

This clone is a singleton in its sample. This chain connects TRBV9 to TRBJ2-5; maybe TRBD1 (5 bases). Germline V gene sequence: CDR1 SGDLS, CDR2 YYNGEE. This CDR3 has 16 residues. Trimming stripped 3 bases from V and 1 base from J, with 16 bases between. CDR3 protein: CASSAGSDRGQETQYF. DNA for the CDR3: TGTGCCAGCAGCGCCGGATCGGATAGGGGCCAAGAGACCCAGTACTTC.

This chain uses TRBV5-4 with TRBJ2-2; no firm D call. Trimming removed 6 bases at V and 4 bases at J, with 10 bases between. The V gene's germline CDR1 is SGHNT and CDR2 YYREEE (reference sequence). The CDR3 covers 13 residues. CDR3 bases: TGTGCCAGCAAACAAAGTATCACCGGGGAGCTGTTTTTT. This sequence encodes CASKQSITGELFF.

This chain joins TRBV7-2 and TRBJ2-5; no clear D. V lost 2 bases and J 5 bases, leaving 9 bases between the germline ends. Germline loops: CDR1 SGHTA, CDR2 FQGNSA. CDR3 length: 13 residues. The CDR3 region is CASSLSLWETQYF. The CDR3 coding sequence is TGTGCCAGCAGCTTAAGCTTGTGGGAGACCCAGTACTTC.

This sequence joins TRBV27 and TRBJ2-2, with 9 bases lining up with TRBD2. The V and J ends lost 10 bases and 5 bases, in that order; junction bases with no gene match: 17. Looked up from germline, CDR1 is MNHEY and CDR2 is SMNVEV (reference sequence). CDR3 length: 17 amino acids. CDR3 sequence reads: CATRPQTRGGRTGELFF. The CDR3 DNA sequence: TGTGCCACCCGTCCCCAAACGCGGGGGGGCCGGACCGGGGAGCTGTTTTTT.

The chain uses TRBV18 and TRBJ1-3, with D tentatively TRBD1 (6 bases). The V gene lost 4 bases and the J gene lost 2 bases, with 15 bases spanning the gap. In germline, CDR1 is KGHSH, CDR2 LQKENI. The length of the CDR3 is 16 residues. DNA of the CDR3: TGTGCCAGCTCACAATTACAGGGTGTAACTGGAAACACCATATATTTT. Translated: CASSQLQGVTGNTIYF.

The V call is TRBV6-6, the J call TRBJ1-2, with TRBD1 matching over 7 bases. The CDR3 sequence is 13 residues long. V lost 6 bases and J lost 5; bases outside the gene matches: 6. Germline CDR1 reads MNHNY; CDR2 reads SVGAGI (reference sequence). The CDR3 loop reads CASRQVTGYGYTF. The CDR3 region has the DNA TGTGCCAGCAGACAAGTGACAGGGTATGGCTACACCTTC.

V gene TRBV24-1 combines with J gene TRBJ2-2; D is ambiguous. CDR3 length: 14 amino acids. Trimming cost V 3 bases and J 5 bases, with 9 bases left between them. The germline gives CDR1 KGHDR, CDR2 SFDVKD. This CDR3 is CATSDIQLTGELFF. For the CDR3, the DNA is TGTGCCACCAGTGATATACAGTTGACCGGGGAGCTGTTTTTT.

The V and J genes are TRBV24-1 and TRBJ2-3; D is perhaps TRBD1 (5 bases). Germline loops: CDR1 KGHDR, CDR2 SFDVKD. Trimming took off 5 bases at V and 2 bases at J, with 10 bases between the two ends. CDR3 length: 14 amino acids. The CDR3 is CATSGQGSTDTQYF. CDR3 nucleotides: TGTGCCACCAGTGGGCAGGGCTCCACAGATACGCAGTATTTT.

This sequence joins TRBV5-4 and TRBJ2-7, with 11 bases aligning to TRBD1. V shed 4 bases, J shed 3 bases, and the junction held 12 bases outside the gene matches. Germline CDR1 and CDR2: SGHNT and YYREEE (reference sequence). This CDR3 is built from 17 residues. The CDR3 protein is CASSPTGTGGINYEQYV. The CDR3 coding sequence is TGTGCCAGCAGCCCCACCGGGACAGGGGGAATTAACTACGAGCAGTACGTC.

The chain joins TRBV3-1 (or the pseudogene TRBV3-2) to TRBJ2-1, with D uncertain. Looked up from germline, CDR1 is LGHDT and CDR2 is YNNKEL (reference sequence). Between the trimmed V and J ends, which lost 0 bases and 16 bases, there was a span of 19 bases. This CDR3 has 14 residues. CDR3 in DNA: TGTGCCAGCAGCCAAGATCCTCCGAGCCTATGGAAATTCTTC. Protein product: CASSQDPPSLWKFF.

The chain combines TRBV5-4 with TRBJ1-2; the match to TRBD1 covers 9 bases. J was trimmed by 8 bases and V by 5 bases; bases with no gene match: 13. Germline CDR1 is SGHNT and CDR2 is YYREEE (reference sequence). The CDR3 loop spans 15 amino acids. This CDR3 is CASRDGTGIQGGYTF. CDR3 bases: TGTGCCAGCAGGGACGGGACAGGGATTCAGGGGGGCTACACCTTC.

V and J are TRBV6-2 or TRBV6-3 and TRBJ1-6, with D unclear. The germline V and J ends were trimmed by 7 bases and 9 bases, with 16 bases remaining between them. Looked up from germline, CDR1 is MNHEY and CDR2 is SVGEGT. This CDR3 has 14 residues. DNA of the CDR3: TGTGCCAGCAACCCAGGACGGGAGATTTCACCCCTCCACTTT. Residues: CASNPGREISPLHF.

Here the CDR3 reads CASSRLGMGTNEKLFF. The CDR3 region has the DNA TGTGCCAGCTCACGACTGGGGATGGGTACTAATGAAAAACTGTTTTTT. The chain combines TRBV18 with TRBJ1-4; D uncertain. The CDR3 spans 16 residues. CDR1 and CDR2 (germline): KGHSH, LQKENI. Trimming stripped 4 bases from V and 2 bases from J, with 14 bases between.

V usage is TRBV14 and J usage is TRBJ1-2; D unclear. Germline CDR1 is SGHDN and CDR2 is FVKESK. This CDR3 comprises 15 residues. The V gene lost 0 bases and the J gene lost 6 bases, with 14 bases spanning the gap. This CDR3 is CASSQDVGRRDGYTF. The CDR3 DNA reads TGTGCCAGCAGCCAAGATGTTGGGAGGAGGGATGGCTACACCTTC.

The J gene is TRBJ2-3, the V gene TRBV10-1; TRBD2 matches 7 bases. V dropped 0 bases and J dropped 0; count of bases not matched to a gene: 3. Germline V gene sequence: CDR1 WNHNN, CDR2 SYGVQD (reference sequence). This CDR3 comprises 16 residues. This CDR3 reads CASSESGGKSTDTQYF. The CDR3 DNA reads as TGCGCCAGCAGTGAGTCGGGAGGGAAGAGCACAGATACGCAGTATTTT.

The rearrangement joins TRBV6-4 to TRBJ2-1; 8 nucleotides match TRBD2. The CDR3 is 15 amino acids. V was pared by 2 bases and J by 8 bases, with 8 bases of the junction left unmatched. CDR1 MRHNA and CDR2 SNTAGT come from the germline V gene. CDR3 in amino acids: CASSDIQRGNHEQFF. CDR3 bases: TGTGCCAGCAGTGACATCCAGCGGGGGAACCATGAGCAGTTCTTC.

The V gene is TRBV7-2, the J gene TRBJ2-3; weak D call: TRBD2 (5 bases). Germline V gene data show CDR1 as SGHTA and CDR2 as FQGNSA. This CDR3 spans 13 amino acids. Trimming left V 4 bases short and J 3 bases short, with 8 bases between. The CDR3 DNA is TGTGCCAGCAGCTCTAGAGGGACAGATACGCAGTATTTT. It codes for CASSSRGTDTQYF.

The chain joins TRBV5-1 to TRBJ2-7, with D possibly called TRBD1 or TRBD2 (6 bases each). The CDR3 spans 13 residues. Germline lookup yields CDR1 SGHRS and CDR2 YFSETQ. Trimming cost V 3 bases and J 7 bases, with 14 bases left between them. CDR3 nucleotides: TGCGCCAGCAGCTCATCGGGGGCAAGAGAGCAGTACGTC. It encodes CASSSSGAREQYV.

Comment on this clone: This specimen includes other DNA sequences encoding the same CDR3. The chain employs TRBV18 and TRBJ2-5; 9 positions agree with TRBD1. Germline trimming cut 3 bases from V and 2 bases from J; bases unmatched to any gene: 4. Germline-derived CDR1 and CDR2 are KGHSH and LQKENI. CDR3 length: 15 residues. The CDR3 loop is CASSPPGQGQETQYF. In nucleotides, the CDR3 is TGTGCCAGCTCACCTCCGGGACAGGGTCAAGAGACCCAGTACTTC.